The 27 T cell receptor beta chains listed next were all sequenced from one sample in a study of T-cell memory formation after mild COVID-19. TCRdb used MiXCR to reprocess the 5' RACE reads, holding one entry per CDR3 protein. The repertoire has fewer than 700,000 distinct CDR3 sequences, about a sixth of them found once; the top ten carry more than 10%. The sequenced sample consisted of PBMCs or a T cell subset sorted from them (not recorded which). Receptor source: an adult woman who had mild COVID-19 (a few samples of this study predate the infection). Cell type and time point are not known.

This clonotype appeared a few times. This chain joins TRBV24-1 and TRBJ2-5, with 7 bases matching TRBD1. The trim removed 5 bases at V and 5 bases at J, leaving 4 bases unmatched. Germline CDR1 is KGHDR and CDR2 is SFDVKD. The CDR3 runs 13 residues. This chain's CDR3 is CATSAQGVETQYF. DNA of the CDR3: TGTGCCACCAGTGCGCAGGGGGTGGAGACCCAGTACTTC.

V and J are TRBV14 and TRBJ2-7; D gene uncertain. Trimming left V 0 bases short and J 3 bases short, with 6 bases between. CDR1 and CDR2 from the germline V gene are SGHDN and FVKESK. The CDR3 loop spans 13 amino acids. CDR3 DNA: TGTGCCAGCAGCCAAGAGGATGACTACGAGCAGTACTTC. This translates into CASSQEDDYEQYF.

This clonotype was recorded a few times. Here the CDR3 DNA reads TGCAGTGCCACTGGGGGACTAGCCTACAATGAGCAGTTCTTC. Translating gives CSATGGLAYNEQFF. The V and J genes are TRBV20-1 and TRBJ2-1, with 8 bases fitting TRBD2. There are 14 residues in the CDR3. The J segment lost 2 bases and the V segment lost 6 bases, leaving 6 bases of the junction unmatched. CDR1 and CDR2 from the germline V gene are DFQATT and SNEGSKA (reference sequence).

The table lists this clonotype with a few counts. The chain recombines TRBV14 with TRBJ2-1; unclear D gene. This CDR3 comprises 12 residues. Germline V gene lookup returns CDR1 SGHDN and CDR2 FVKESK. Deletions cut 0 bases from V and 8 bases from J, with 5 bases between. CDR3 loop: CASSQDSYEQFF. The CDR3 DNA reads as TGTGCCAGCAGCCAAGACAGCTATGAGCAGTTCTTC.

This sequence joins TRBV4-1 and TRBJ1-2, with a weak D call TRBD1 (5 bases). Per the germline V gene, CDR1 is MGHRA and CDR2 is YSYEKL. There are 17 residues in the CDR3. Trimming cost V 3 bases and J 4 bases, with 21 bases left between them. CDR3 coding DNA: TGCGCCAGCAGCCAGGGACCTGGGCAGCCCCTCTTCTATGGCTACACCTTC. It specifies CASSQGPGQPLFYGYTF.

The V and J genes are TRBV5-1 and TRBJ1-1; TRBD1 matches at 7 bases. The germline CDR1 and CDR2 sequences are SGHRS and YFSETQ. Unmatched junction bases numbered 13, after V lost 4 bases and J lost 10 bases. The CDR3 is made up of 14 amino acids. The CDR3 protein is CASSPSDRPGGAFF. CDR3 nucleotides: TGCGCCAGCAGCCCGTCGGACAGGCCAGGAGGAGCTTTCTTT.

This clonotype occurred a few times. The chain is built from TRBV3-1 and TRBJ1-3; maybe TRBD1 (5 bases). The germline CDR1 and CDR2 sequences are LGHDT and YNNKEL (reference sequence). This CDR3 comprises 17 residues. The V end lost 4 bases, the J end lost 3 bases, and 19 bases lay between the germline ends. Here the CDR3 reads CASSPRIQGVFGNTIYF. The CDR3, as DNA: TGTGCCAGCAGCCCCCGGATTCAGGGAGTGTTTGGAAACACCATATATTTT.

This clonotype was counted many times. The chain carries TRBV7-8 and TRBJ2-7; TRBD2 matches 14 bases. The ends lost 5 bases at V and 3 bases at J; junction bases unmatched: 3. Looked up from germline, CDR1 is SGHVS and CDR2 is FQNEAQ. CDR3 size: 15 residues. The CDR3 sequence is CASSETSGRGYEQYF. CDR3 DNA sequence: TGTGCCAGCAGCGAGACTAGCGGGAGGGGCTACGAGCAGTACTTC. The whole variable domain, filled in from reference TRBV7-8 and TRBJ2-7, reads GAGVSQSPRYKVAKRGQDVALRCDPISGHVSLFWYQQALGQGPEFLTYFQNEAQLDKSGLPSDRFFAERPEGSVSTLKIQRTQQEDSAVYLCASSETSGRGYEQYFGPGTRLTVT.

This chain links TRBV12-5 with TRBJ2-3, with D possibly being TRBD2 (5 bases). The CDR3 has 14 amino acids. Trimming pared 0 bases from V and 3 bases from J, leaving 7 bases between. Germline loops: CDR1 LGHNT, CDR2 FRNRAP. The CDR3 reads CASGLVGGTDTQYF. The CDR3 coding sequence is TGTGCTAGTGGTTTGGTAGGCGGGACAGATACGCAGTATTTT.

This clonotype appeared a few times. The chain couples TRBV4-1 to TRBJ2-3; 9 positions match TRBD1. Trimming took 3 bases from V and 2 from J; bases not matched to a gene: 15. CDR3 length: 19 amino acids. The germline CDR1 and CDR2 sequences are MGHRA and YSYEKL. The CDR3 coding sequence is TGCGCCAGCAGCCAGGCCGGGACAGGGATTCCGGGAGACACAGATACGCAGTATTTT. Translated, it gives CASSQAGTGIPGDTDTQYF.

The V gene is TRBV7-2, the J gene TRBJ1-1; 7 bases agree with TRBD1. CDR1 and CDR2 (germline): SGHTA, FQGNSA. Trimming at V came to 3 bases and at J to 0 bases, leaving 10 bases not matched to a gene. The CDR3 covers 17 residues. The chain's CDR3 is CASSFSATGYLNTEAFF. The CDR3 bases are TGTGCCAGCAGCTTCAGCGCGACAGGGTATTTGAACACTGAAGCTTTCTTT.

This clonotype came up a few times. The chain employs TRBV5-1 and TRBJ2-3, with TRBD2 matching 15 bases. The CDR3 is 17 amino acids. Looked up from germline, CDR1 is SGHRS and CDR2 is YFSETQ. V dropped 4 bases and J dropped 4; count of bases not matched to a gene: 7. The CDR3 loop reads CASSRGLAGGPADTQYF. DNA of the CDR3: TGCGCCAGCAGCCGAGGACTAGCGGGGGGGCCTGCAGATACGCAGTATTTT.

This clonotype was seen only a few times. The chain uses TRBV5-1 and TRBJ1-4; D not resolved. The CDR3 has 14 amino acids. Trimming cost V 4 bases and J 5 bases, with 12 bases left between them. Per germline, CDR1 SGHRS and CDR2 YFSETQ. The CDR3 coding sequence is TGCGCCAGCAGCCGTAAGGGTCCGAATGAAAAACTGTTTTTT. Its protein product is CASSRKGPNEKLFF.

This clonotype was counted a few times. The V and J genes are TRBV29-1 and TRBJ1-2, with D uncertain. The CDR3 loop spans 11 amino acids. Germline V gene sequence: CDR1 SQVTM, CDR2 ANQGSEA. Trimming took 3 bases from V and 2 from J, leaving 4 bases between them. CDR3 in amino acids: CSVDTNYGYTF. CDR3 in DNA: TGCAGCGTTGACACAAACTATGGCTACACCTTC.

This clonotype occurred a few times. V is TRBV20-1 and J is TRBJ2-2; possibly TRBD1 for D (5 bases). The CDR3 is 14 amino acids. V lost 5 bases and J 0 bases, leaving 10 bases between the germline ends. The germline V gene has CDR1 DFQATT and CDR2 SNEGSKA (reference sequence). Here the CDR3 DNA reads TGCAGTGCTTGGACATCCGCGAACACCGGGGAGCTGTTTTTT. Protein sequence: CSAWTSANTGELFF.

The V gene is TRBV3-1, the J gene TRBJ2-3; 11 bases map to TRBD1. Germline V gene sequence: CDR1 LGHDT, CDR2 YNNKEL (reference sequence). The CDR3 extends over 19 amino acids. Trimming removed 0 bases from V and 2 bases from J; junction bases left unmatched: 10. The CDR3 sequence is CASSQEPGWTGGPTDTQYF. For the CDR3, the DNA is TGTGCCAGCAGCCAAGAGCCAGGCTGGACAGGGGGCCCCACAGATACGCAGTATTTT.

The chain carries TRBV5-6 and TRBJ2-5, with TRBD2 matching over 8 bases. V was clipped by 5 bases and J by 11 bases; unmatched bases: 5. Germline-derived CDR1 and CDR2 are SGHDT and YYEEEE. The CDR3 is 11 amino acids. CDR3 amino acids: CASSRSGAQYF. The CDR3 DNA reads TGTGCCAGCAGTCGTAGCGGGGCTCAGTACTTC.

In nucleotides, the CDR3 is TGCGCCAGCAGCCAAGATGGGCGGAAGGGCGAGGATGAAAAACTGTTTTTT. As protein: CASSQDGRKGEDEKLFF. The V gene is TRBV4-3, the J gene TRBJ1-4; D gene ambiguous. Germline loops: CDR1 LGHNA, CDR2 YSLEER. V was shortened by 0 bases and J by 6 bases, with 17 bases between the two germline ends. This CDR3 has 17 amino acids.

This clonotype was recorded a few times. This chain joins TRBV19 and TRBJ2-1; 13 bases line up with TRBD2. Per the germline V gene, CDR1 is LNHDA and CDR2 is SQIVND (reference sequence). The CDR3 has 18 residues. V lost 1 base and J lost 5; bases outside the gene matches: 8. The CDR3 bases are TGTGCCAGTAGTATAGGCTACCCGGGACTAGCGGGAAACAATGAGCAGTTCTTC. Translated, it gives CASSIGYPGLAGNNEQFF. The whole variable domain, remainder taken from reference TRBV19 and TRBJ2-1, is DGGITQSPKYLFRKEGQNVTLSCEQNLNHDAMYWYRQDPGQGLRLIYYSQIVNDFQKGDIAEGYSVSREKKESFPLTVTSAQKNPTAFYLCASSIGYPGLAGNNEQFFGPGTRLTVL.

The genes are TRBV6-2 or TRBV6-3 and TRBJ2-7; a weak D match, TRBD2 (6 bases). V lost 7 bases and J lost 3, with 10 bases in between. This CDR3 is 12 amino acids long. CDR1 is MNHEY, CDR2 SVGEGT, per germline. CDR3 in DNA: TGTGCCAGCACGGACTATAACTACGAGCAGTACTTC. Amino acid sequence: CASTDYNYEQYF.

In its sample, this clonotype was seen a few times. This chain joins TRBV12-3 or TRBV12-4 and TRBJ1-3; D is ambiguous. V lost 6 bases and J lost 7, with 10 bases in between. The CDR3 length is 12 residues. Written as DNA, the CDR3 is TGTGCCAGCAGCCCGCGCAGCAACACCATATATTTT. Translated, it gives CASSPRSNTIYF.

As DNA, the CDR3 is TGTGCCAGCAGTGATTACAGCGATAATTCACCCCTCCACTTT. It is translated as CASSDYSDNSPLHF. This chain uses TRBV27 with TRBJ1-6; no firm D call. This CDR3 region has 14 residues. CDR1 is MNHEY, CDR2 SMNVEV, per germline (reference sequence). V was trimmed by 5 bases and J by 5 bases, leaving 10 bases between them.

This clonotype showed up just once. V is TRBV5-1 and J is TRBJ1-2; D uncertain. The length of the CDR3 is 13 residues. V was cut by 0 bases and J by 3 bases, with 6 bases left in between. CDR1 is SGHRS, CDR2 YFSETQ, per germline. CDR3 DNA: TGCGCCAGCAGCTTGGTACGGGACTATGGCTACACCTTC. This sequence encodes CASSLVRDYGYTF.

The chain is built from TRBV24-1 and TRBJ2-3; D gene ambiguous. Deletions cut 9 bases from V and 6 bases from J, with 12 bases between. CDR3 length equals 12 residues. CDR1 and CDR2 from the germline V gene are KGHDR and SFDVKD. CDR3 amino acids: CATGSPPDTQYF. In nucleotides, the CDR3 is TGTGCCACCGGGTCTCCACCGGATACGCAGTATTTT.

The J gene is TRBJ2-1, the V gene TRBV9; D is possibly TRBD2 (6 bases). The germline CDR1 and CDR2 sequences are SGDLS and YYNGEE. V dropped 1 base and J dropped 5 bases, with 16 bases sitting between them. This CDR3 has 16 residues. Written as DNA, the CDR3 is TGTGCCAGCAGCGTACATGCGGGGTTGGGGGACAATGAGCAGTTCTTC. The encoded protein is CASSVHAGLGDNEQFF.

V and J are TRBV7-9 and TRBJ2-1; TRBD2 matches 9 bases. Trimming took 3 bases from V and 8 from J; bases not matched to a gene: 5. CDR1 and CDR2 from the germline V gene are SEHNR and FQNEAQ (reference sequence). The CDR3 consists of 14 residues. For the CDR3, the DNA is TGTGCCAGCAGCTTGGGGACTAGCTATGATGAGCAGTTCTTC. Protein product: CASSLGTSYDEQFF.

This clonotype appeared a few times. The rearrangement joins TRBV10-3 to TRBJ1-1; 8 positions match TRBD1. Per the germline V gene, CDR1 is ENHRY and CDR2 is SYGVKD. The CDR3 runs 14 residues. V shed 7 bases and J 0 bases; nucleotides not matched to a gene: 4. In nucleotides, the CDR3 is TGTGCCATCACCCCGACAGGGGTGAACACTGAAGCTTTCTTT. Protein sequence: CAITPTGVNTEAFF.